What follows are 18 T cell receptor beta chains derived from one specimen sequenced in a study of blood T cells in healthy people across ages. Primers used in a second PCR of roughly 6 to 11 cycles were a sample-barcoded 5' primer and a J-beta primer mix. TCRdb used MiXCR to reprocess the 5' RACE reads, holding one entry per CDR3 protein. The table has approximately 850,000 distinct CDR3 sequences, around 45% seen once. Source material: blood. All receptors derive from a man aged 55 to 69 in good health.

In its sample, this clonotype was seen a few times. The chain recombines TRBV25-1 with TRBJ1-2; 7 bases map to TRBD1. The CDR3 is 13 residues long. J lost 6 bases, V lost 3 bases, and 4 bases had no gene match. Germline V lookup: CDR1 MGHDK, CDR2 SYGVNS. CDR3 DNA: TGTGCCAGCAGTGATAAGGGGGCGCATGGCTACACCTTC. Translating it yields CASSDKGAHGYTF.

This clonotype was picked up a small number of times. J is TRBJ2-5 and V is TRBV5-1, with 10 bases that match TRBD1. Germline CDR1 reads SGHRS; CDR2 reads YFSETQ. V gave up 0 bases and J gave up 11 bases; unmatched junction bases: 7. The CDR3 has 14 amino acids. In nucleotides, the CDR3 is TGCGCCAGCAGCTTGGGACAGGGGGCGTGGGAGCAGTACTTC. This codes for CASSLGQGAWEQYF.

CDR3 nucleotides: TGTGCCAGCAGCCAAGATGGTGGTAGCGGGGCGGAGACCCAGTACTTC. It encodes CASSQDGGSGAETQYF. This sequence joins TRBV4-2 and TRBJ2-4; 8 bases fit TRBD2. Matching the DNA end better, TRBJ2-5 makes the J call doubtful. CDR1 is LGHNA, CDR2 YNFKEQ, per germline. CDR3 length: 16 amino acids.

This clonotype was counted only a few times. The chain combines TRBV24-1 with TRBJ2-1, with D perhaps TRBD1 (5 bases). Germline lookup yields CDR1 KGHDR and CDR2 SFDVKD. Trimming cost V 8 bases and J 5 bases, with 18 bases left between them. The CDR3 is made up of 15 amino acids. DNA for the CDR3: TGTGCCACCACCCCGACAGTACGGAAGGACAATGAGCAGTTCTTC. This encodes CATTPTVRKDNEQFF.

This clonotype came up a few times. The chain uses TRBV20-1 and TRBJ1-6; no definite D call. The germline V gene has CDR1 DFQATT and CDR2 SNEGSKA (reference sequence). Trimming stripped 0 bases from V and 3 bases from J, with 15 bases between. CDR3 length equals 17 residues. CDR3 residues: CSARDSPAALYNSPLHF. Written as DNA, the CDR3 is TGCAGTGCTAGAGATAGTCCGGCAGCTCTCTATAATTCACCCCTCCACTTT.

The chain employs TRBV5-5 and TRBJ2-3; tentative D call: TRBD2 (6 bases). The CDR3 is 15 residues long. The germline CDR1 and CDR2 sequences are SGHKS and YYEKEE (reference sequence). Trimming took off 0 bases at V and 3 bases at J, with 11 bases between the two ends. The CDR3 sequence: CASSLEEGRTDTQYF. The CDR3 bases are TGTGCCAGCAGCTTGGAGGAGGGCAGAACAGATACGCAGTATTTT. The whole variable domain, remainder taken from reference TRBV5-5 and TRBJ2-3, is DAGVTQSPTHLIKTRGQQVTLRCSPISGHKSVSWYQQVLGQGPQFIFQYYEKEERGRGNFPDRFSARQFPNYSSELNVNALLLGDSALYLCASSLEEGRTDTQYFGPGTRLTVL.

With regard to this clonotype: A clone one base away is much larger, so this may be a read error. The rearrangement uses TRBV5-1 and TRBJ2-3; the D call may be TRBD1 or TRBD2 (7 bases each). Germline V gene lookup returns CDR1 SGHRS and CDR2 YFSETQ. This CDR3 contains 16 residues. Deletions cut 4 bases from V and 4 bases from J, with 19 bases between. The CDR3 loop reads CASSPGGTASPDTQYF. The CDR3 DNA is TGCGCCAGCAGCCCCGGGGGGACAGCTAGCCCAGATACGCAGTATTTT.

CDR3 loop: CASSLDRVRSGTEAFF. The CDR3 DNA sequence: TGTGCCAGCAGCTTAGACAGGGTGAGGTCGGGCACTGAAGCTTTCTTT. The V and J genes are TRBV7-8 and TRBJ1-1; D might be TRBD1 (6 bases). CDR1 SGHVS and CDR2 FQNEAQ come from the germline V gene. The CDR3 runs 16 residues. Trimming removed 1 base from V and 4 bases from J, with 16 bases in between.

The CDR3 DNA sequence: TGTGCCAGCAGCTTAGATCTCTGGCAGTCCGGGGAGCTGTTTTTT. Encoded protein: CASSLDLWQSGELFF. This chain connects TRBV11-3 to TRBJ2-2; D is unresolved. The V gene's germline CDR1 is SGHNT and CDR2 YENEEA. Trimming shortened V by 0 bases and J by 6 bases, and 11 bases separated the two germline ends. This CDR3 is 15 amino acids long.

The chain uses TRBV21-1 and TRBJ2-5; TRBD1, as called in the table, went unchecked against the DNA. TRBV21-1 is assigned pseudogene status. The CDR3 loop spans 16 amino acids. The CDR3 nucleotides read TGTGCCAGCTCCATCTCTCAGGACAGGGTCCAAGAGACCCAGTACTTC. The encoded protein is CASSISQDRVQETQYF.

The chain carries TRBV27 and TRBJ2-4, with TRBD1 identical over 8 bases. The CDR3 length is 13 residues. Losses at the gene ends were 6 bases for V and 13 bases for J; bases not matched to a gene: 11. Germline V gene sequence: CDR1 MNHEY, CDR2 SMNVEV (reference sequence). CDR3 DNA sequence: TGTGCCAGCAGAGGCAGGGGGCCGGATGAGCAGTACTTC. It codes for CASRGRGPDEQYF.

The CDR3 region has the DNA TGTGCCAGCAGCTTATGCGGTAGGCAGGTTGATCCAATTTACCCGTACCGAGATACGCAGTATTTT. Translated: CASSLCGRQVDPIYPYRDTQYF. The chain links TRBV7-2 to TRBJ2-3; no reliable D call. V was cut by 2 bases and J by 5 bases, with 35 bases left in between. The CDR3 has 22 residues. Germline V gene lookup returns CDR1 SGHTA and CDR2 FQGNSA.

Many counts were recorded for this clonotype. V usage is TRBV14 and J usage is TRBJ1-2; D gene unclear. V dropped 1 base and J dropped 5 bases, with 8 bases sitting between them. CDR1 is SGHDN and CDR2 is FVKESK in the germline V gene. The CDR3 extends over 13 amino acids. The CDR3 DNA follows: TGTGCCAGCAGCCAAGGATTGGGGTATGGCTACACCTTC. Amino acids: CASSQGLGYGYTF.

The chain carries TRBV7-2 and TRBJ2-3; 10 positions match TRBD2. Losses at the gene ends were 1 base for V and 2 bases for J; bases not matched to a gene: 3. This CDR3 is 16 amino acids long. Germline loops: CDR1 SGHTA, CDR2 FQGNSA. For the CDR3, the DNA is TGTGCCAGCAGCTTAGTAGCGGGGGGTATCACAGATACGCAGTATTTT. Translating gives CASSLVAGGITDTQYF.

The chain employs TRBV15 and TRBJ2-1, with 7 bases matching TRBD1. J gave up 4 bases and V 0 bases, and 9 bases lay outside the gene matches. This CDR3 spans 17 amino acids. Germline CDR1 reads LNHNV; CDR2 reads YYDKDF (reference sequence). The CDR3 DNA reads TGTGCCACCAGCAGAGATCTAAAGGGGGCGGGTTACAATGAGCAGTTCTTC. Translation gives CATSRDLKGAGYNEQFF.

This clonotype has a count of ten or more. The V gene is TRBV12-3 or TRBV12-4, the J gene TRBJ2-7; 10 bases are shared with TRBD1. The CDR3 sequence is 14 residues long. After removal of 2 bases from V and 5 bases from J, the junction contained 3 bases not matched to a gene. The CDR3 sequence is CASSLLGQGNEQYF. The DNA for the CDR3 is TGTGCCAGCAGTTTACTGGGACAGGGGAACGAGCAGTACTTC.

The CDR3 bases are TGTGCCAGCAGCATTAGCCTCACCTACGAGCAGTACTTC. This gives the protein CASSISLTYEQYF. This rearrangement joins TRBV6-1 to TRBJ2-7, with D unresolved. Trimming shortened V by 6 bases and J by 2 bases, and 11 bases separated the two germline ends. The CDR3 is 13 residues long. Germline CDR1 MNHNS, CDR2 SASEGT.

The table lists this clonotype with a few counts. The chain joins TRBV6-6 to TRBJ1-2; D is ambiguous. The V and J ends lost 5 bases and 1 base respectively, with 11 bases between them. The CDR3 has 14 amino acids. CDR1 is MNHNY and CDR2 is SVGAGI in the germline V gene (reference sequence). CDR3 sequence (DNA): TGTGCCAGCAGTCACCCTGCCCTTAACTATGGCTACACCTTC. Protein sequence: CASSHPALNYGYTF.